The subject of this entry is one TCR beta chain. Repertoires were generated with immunoSEQ multiplex PCR, while TCRdb's copy carries only in-frame clones and drops some. The sample contains 200,000 to 250,000 clones, approximately 90% of which appear only once. This entry comes from a study of blood T cell repertoires in COVID-19. About the study: Samples taken during acute and convalescent COVID-19 were collected in the United States, Italy and Spain. PBMCs, B-cell-depleted T cells, or T cells were the source of the cDNA or gDNA that made up the material.

Donors were grouped by their self-reported clinical history. The germline V gene has CDR1 SGHRS and CDR2 YFSETQ. V dropped 4 bases and J dropped 6; count of bases not matched to a gene: 10. The CDR3 consists of 16 residues. The sample was PBMCs or T cells enriched from blood (not recorded which). The rearrangement links TRBV5-1 to TRBJ1-6, with 7 nucleotides matching TRBD1. The TCR originated in a woman between 40 and 55 years old with acute COVID-19. The CDR3 nucleotides read TGCGCCAGCAGCGGCGGGTGGCAGGGGGGTAATTCACCCCTCCACTTT. It specifies CASSGGWQGGNSPLHF.